This T cell receptor beta chain was observed in a study of blood T cell repertoires in COVID-19. The V gene's germline CDR1 is KGHSH and CDR2 LQKENI. Germline trimming cut 3 bases from V and 7 bases from J; bases unmatched to any gene: 6. This CDR3 spans 13 amino acids. This table comes from immunoSEQ multiplex PCR, and its TCRdb copy is limited to in-frame clones, with some not included. Here the sample spans about 50,000 clones, 70% to 90% being singletons. The gene calls are TRBV18 and TRBJ2-7; 7 bases fit TRBD1. Sequenced input: peripheral blood. This receptor was identified in a human donor in a cohort sampled during active COVID-19. The CDR3 reads CASSPDRADEQYF. Here the CDR3 DNA reads TGTGCCAGCTCACCTGACAGGGCGGATGAGCAGTACTTC.